This T cell receptor (beta chain) was found in a study of spatial heterogeneity in lung cancer. Broader study findings: Blood showed ubiquitous tumor TCRs more often at resection than at routine follow-up.

V dropped 2 bases and J dropped 2; count of bases not matched to a gene: 9. The germline gives CDR1 DFQATT, CDR2 SNEGSKA (reference sequence). The CDR3 length is 16 residues. The time point: sample taken at primary tumor resection. Material for sequencing was whole RNA from tumor, nontumor lung or frozen PBMC, left unsorted. Using its own MiXCR run on the 5' RACE reads, TCRdb lists one record per CDR3 protein. This repertoire shows 15,000 or so distinct CDR3 sequences, 10% to 13% found once; its top ten account for approximately 35%. This clonotype was seen many times. Its specificity is not known. The sample here was PBMCs, taken at surgery. J is TRBJ2-5 and V is TRBV20-1; the match to TRBD1 covers 9 bases. The clonotype was recovered from a female donor with early-stage non-small cell lung cancer. CDR3 amino acids: CSARRRRTGAQETQYF. The CDR3 region has the DNA TGCAGTGCTAGAAGAAGAAGGACAGGGGCGCAAGAGACCCAGTACTTC.